A selection of T cell receptor beta chains follows, all from one sample in a study of beta chain features in type 1 diabetes. Only in-frame clones appear in the TCRdb table, and some are missing; sequencing was by immunoSEQ multiplex PCR. The repertoire consists of some 150,000 clones, with roughly 10% occurring once and the leading ten covering approximately 1.3%. Sequenced material: naive CD4+ T cells from blood. These TCRs come from a man aged 18 to 29 in good health. CDR3s include the opening cysteine and the closing phenylalanine or tryptophan. D genes are given only for firm matches. Expanded clones are given a class, and other clones once, few, many or no size at all.

v_call,j_call,d_call,clone_size,cdr3_aa,cdr3_nt
TRBV7-7,TRBJ2-5,TRBD2,-,CASSLVAGGSETQYF,TGTGCCAGCAGCTTAGTAGCGGGGGGCTCAGAGACCCAGTACTTC
TRBV5-1,TRBJ1-1,-,few,CASSLGVREGTEAFF,TGCGCCAGCAGCTTGGGGGTCAGGGAGGGTACTGAAGCTTTCTTT
TRBV5-1,TRBJ2-5,TRBD1,-,CASSLGGTGGRETQYF,TGCGCCAGCAGCTTGGGGGGGACAGGGGGCCGGGAGACCCAGTACTTC
TRBV5-1,TRBJ2-2,TRBD1,-,CASSLHGTGEIGELFF,TGCGCCAGCAGCTTACACGGGACAGGGGAAATCGGGGAGCTGTTTTTT
TRBV5-1,TRBJ1-6,TRBD1,-,CASSQDRWDSPLHF,TGCGCCAGCAGCCAGGACAGGTGGGATTCACCCCTCCACTTT
TRBV9,TRBJ1-5,-,-,CASSSGRSNQPQHF,TGTGCCAGCAGCTCAGGGAGGAGCAATCAGCCCCAGCATTTT
TRBV29-1,TRBJ2-7,-,many,CSVVGGAIRSYEQYF,TGCAGCGTTGTTGGCGGGGCGATCCGATCCTACGAGCAGTACTTC
TRBV6-5,TRBJ1-1,TRBD1,few,CASTVGQGGTEAFF,TGTGCCAGCACCGTGGGACAGGGAGGGACTGAAGCTTTCTTT
TRBV30,TRBJ2-7,TRBD1,-,CAWAGGSSYEQYF,TGTGCCTGGGCAGGGGGCTCGTCCTACGAGCAGTACTTC
TRBV7-9,TRBJ1-2,TRBD1,-,CASSPWQGVRENYGYTF,TGTGCCAGCAGCCCCTGGCAGGGGGTACGGGAAAACTATGGCTACACCTTC
TRBV9,TRBJ2-5,TRBD2,few,CASSVSPGGAWETQYF,TGTGCCAGCAGCGTCTCACCCGGGGGGGCCTGGGAGACCCAGTACTTC
TRBV18,TRBJ2-7,-,few,CASSPGSYYEQYF,TGTGCCAGCTCACCAGGGAGCTACTACGAGCAGTACTTC
TRBV19,TRBJ2-1,-,-,CASSTPRQHNEQFF,TGTGCCAGTAGTACCCCGAGACAGCACAATGAGCAGTTCTTC
TRBV5-1,TRBJ2-3,-,few,CASIRGDRADTQYF,TGCGCCAGCATCCGGGGAGATAGGGCAGATACGCAGTATTTT
TRBV28,TRBJ2-1,TRBD1,-,CASSQQGASYNEQFF,TGTGCCAGCAGTCAACAGGGGGCCTCCTACAATGAGCAGTTCTTC
TRBV19,TRBJ2-1,TRBD2,few,CASSLAGLAAYNEQFF,TGTGCCAGTAGTCTTGCGGGACTAGCGGCCTACAATGAGCAGTTCTTC
TRBV30,TRBJ1-4,-,-,CAWSVPGGFGEKLFF,TGTGCCTGGAGTGTACCTGGGGGCTTCGGTGAAAAACTGTTTTTT
TRBV2,TRBJ2-7,TRBD2,few,CASRATSGGTLSSYEQYF,TGTGCCAGCAGAGCTACTAGCGGGGGGACCCTAAGCTCCTACGAGCAGTACTTC
TRBV5-6,TRBJ1-1,-,-,CASSSRVLANTEAFF,TGTGCCAGCAGCTCCAGGGTATTGGCAAACACTGAAGCTTTCTTT
TRBV5-1,TRBJ2-1,-,few,CASSFDTRSSYNEQFF,TGCGCCAGCAGCTTCGACACCCGAAGCTCCTACAATGAGCAGTTCTTC
TRBV7-8,TRBJ2-1,TRBD1,-,CASSLEGQIYNEQFF,TGTGCCAGCAGCTTAGAGGGACAGATCTACAATGAGCAGTTCTTC
TRBV5-6,TRBJ2-7,-,few,CASSFPGREQYF,TGTGCCAGCAGCTTCCCGGGTCGCGAGCAGTACTTC
TRBV11-2,TRBJ1-5,-,few,CASSLGGYSNQPQHF,TGTGCCAGCAGCTTAGGAGGATATAGCAATCAGCCCCAGCATTTT
TRBV28,TRBJ2-1,TRBD2,few,CASSFGARGASYNEQFF,TGTGCCAGCAGTTTTGGGGCGCGGGGGGCTTCCTACAATGAGCAGTTCTTC
TRBV11-3,TRBJ2-5,TRBD2,-,CASSLGLAGGSETQYF,TGTGCCAGCAGCTTAGGCCTAGCGGGGGGGTCAGAGACCCAGTACTTC
TRBV28,TRBJ1-4,-,few,CASSLPTWREKLFF,TGTGCCAGCAGTTTACCGACTTGGCGTGAAAAACTGTTTTTT
TRBV19,TRBJ2-2,TRBD1,-,CASFWGPGTGVDTGELFF,TGTGCCAGTTTTTGGGGTCCCGGGACAGGGGTTGACACCGGGGAGCTGTTTTTT
TRBV7-9,TRBJ2-7,TRBD2,-,CASSLAGTSGGFSYEQYF,TGTGCCAGCAGCCTAGCCGGGACTAGCGGGGGGTTCTCCTACGAGCAGTACTTC
TRBV18,TRBJ1-2,-,few,CASSPPQGVNYGYTF,TGTGCCAGCTCACCACCTCAAGGAGTTAACTATGGCTACACCTTC
TRBV7-6,TRBJ2-5,TRBD2,-,CASSSTSGGPEQYF,TGTGCCAGCAGCTCGACTAGCGGGGGCCCGGAGCAGTACTTC
TRBV5-4,TRBJ2-3,-,-,CASSPRTGDTDTQYF,TGTGCCAGCAGCCCACGGACGGGGGACACAGATACGCAGTATTTT
TRBV7-2,TRBJ2-7,TRBD2,few,CASSYGGGRYEQYF,TGTGCCAGCAGCTACGGCGGGGGGCGGTACGAGCAGTACTTC
TRBV6-5,TRBJ1-2,TRBD1,-,CASSKIDRVAYGYTF,TGTGCCAGCAGTAAAATTGACAGGGTGGCCTATGGCTACACCTTC
TRBV29-1,TRBJ1-4,TRBD1,many,CSVEDRGGEKLFF,TGCAGCGTTGAAGATCGAGGGGGCGAAAAACTGTTTTTT
TRBV6-5,TRBJ2-7,-,few,CASGKDTFYEQYF,TGTGCCAGCGGAAAGGACACGTTTTACGAGCAGTACTTC
TRBV6-1,TRBJ1-5,-,few,CASSQAGEVNQPQHF,TGTGCCAGCAGTCAGGCCGGGGAGGTCAATCAGCCCCAGCATTTT
TRBV18,TRBJ2-1,TRBD2,-,CASSPSGGADDEQFF,TGTGCCAGCTCACCGAGCGGGGGGGCTGACGATGAGCAGTTCTTC